This note documents a single T cell receptor beta chain sequence. The antigen remains undetermined. This CDR3 is 14 amino acids long. The germline CDR1 and CDR2 sequences are MNHEY and SVGAGI. The V end was cut by 10 bases, the J end by 0 bases, with 14 bases between. This sample is drawn from a study of cytomegalovirus exposure and HLA in healthy donors. Overall study results and limits: Listed as cytomegalovirus-associated were 150 or so TCR beta chains.

Amplification used 60 Vbeta primers and 13 Jbeta primers. Assay: immunoSEQ multiplex PCR; the TCRdb copy retains only in-frame clones and omits some. This table has 90,000 to 95,000 clones, around three quarters appearing once. The TCR originated in a young man in good health and CMV-seronegative. The V call is TRBV6-5, the J call TRBJ2-3, with D perhaps matching TRBD1 (6 bases). Sequences were obtained from PBMCs. The CDR3 DNA reads as TGTGCCACCCAGGGGACCGCTAGCACAGATACGCAGTATTTT. Its translation is CATQGTASTDTQYF.